The next 20 T cell receptor beta chains were all read from a single sample in a study of Graves' ophthalmopathy and Graves' hyperthyroidism. RNA transcripts were the template, and TCR beta CDR3 regions were amplified from them. HTBI-primed RT-PCR formed the first round, and a multiplex PCR formed the second. TCRdb redid the calling of the multiplex PCR reads with MiXCR, one entry per CDR3 protein. Of about 740,000 distinct CDR3 sequences in the sample, roughly 40% were seen once. Sequencing input: peripheral blood. These receptors were collected from an adult man with Graves' ophthalmopathy.

V usage is TRBV6-6 and J usage is TRBJ2-6; D is undetermined. Germline assignment: CDR1 MNHNY and CDR2 SVGAGI (reference sequence). Trimming removed 5 bases at V and 0 bases at J, with 23 bases between. The CDR3 runs 20 residues. This chain's CDR3 is CASSTQHGRADFSGANVLTF. CDR3 nucleotides: TGTGCCAGCAGTACCCAACACGGACGGGCCGATTTCTCTGGGGCCAACGTCCTGACTTTC.

This chain uses TRBV20-1 with TRBJ1-2; 9 bases line up with TRBD1. This CDR3 is 15 amino acids long. Looked up from germline, CDR1 is DFQATT and CDR2 is SNEGSKA (reference sequence). The V and J ends lost 5 bases and 12 bases, in that order; junction bases with no gene match: 19. In DNA, the CDR3 is TGCAGTGCTCGATCAACCGGGACAGGGCCATCGTCCCACACCTTC. Amino acids: CSARSTGTGPSSHTF.

This clonotype was seen repeatedly, ten times or more. The J gene is TRBJ2-5, the V gene TRBV2, with TRBD2 as a possible D gene (6 bases). Germline lookup yields CDR1 SNHLY and CDR2 FYNNEI. This CDR3 has 14 amino acids. V lost 2 bases, J lost 4 bases, and 11 bases lay in between. This CDR3 reads CASSERYSGETQYF. CDR3 sequence (DNA): TGTGCCAGCAGTGAACGGTATAGCGGAGAGACCCAGTACTTC.

This clonotype has a count of ten or more. This chain joins TRBV25-1 and TRBJ2-2; D not certain. Between the trimmed V and J ends, which lost 5 bases and 5 bases, there was a span of 9 bases. CDR1 MGHDK and CDR2 SYGVNS come from the germline V gene. The CDR3 sequence is 13 residues long. The CDR3 nucleotides are TGTGCCAGCAGTTACTTAGGGACCGGGGAGCTGTTTTTT. Its translation is CASSYLGTGELFF.

The V and J genes are TRBV11-2 and TRBJ2-7; 8 nucleotides agree with TRBD1. Germline trimming cut 6 bases from V and 6 bases from J; bases unmatched to any gene: 10. The CDR3 covers 14 residues. CDR1 and CDR2 from the germline V gene are SGHAT and FQNNGV. CDR3 loop: CASRQGTGGTEQYF. The CDR3 coding sequence is TGTGCCAGCAGACAGGGGACAGGAGGGACCGAGCAGTACTTC.

This clonotype showed up just a few times. The rearrangement joins TRBV20-1 to TRBJ2-6; no clear D gene. This CDR3 contains 15 residues. Per the germline V gene, CDR1 is DFQATT and CDR2 is SNEGSKA (reference sequence). Trimming cost V 2 bases and J 0 bases, with 8 bases left between them. CDR3 in DNA: TGCAGTGCTAGATGGGAAAGCTCTGGGGCCAACGTCCTGACTTTC. Translating gives CSARWESSGANVLTF.

The J gene is TRBJ2-5, the V gene TRBV19, with 7 positions matching TRBD1. This CDR3 has 15 residues. Germline loops: CDR1 LNHDA, CDR2 SQIVND (reference sequence). The junction had 17 bases not matched to a gene; V was cut back by 9 bases and J by 7 bases. The CDR3 loop is CASRDSGDGRGTQYF. Here the CDR3 DNA reads TGTGCCAGCCGGGACAGTGGGGATGGAAGGGGGACCCAGTACTTC.

This clonotype was detected a few times. The V gene is TRBV7-9, the J gene TRBJ1-6; 7 bases line up with TRBD1. The length of the CDR3 is 16 residues. V was clipped by 5 bases and J by 5 bases; unmatched bases: 9. Germline values: CDR1 SEHNR, CDR2 FQNEAQ (reference sequence). The CDR3, as DNA: TGTGCCAGCAGCCCGGGACAGCGAAGCGATAATTCACCCCTCCACTTT. Translation gives CASSPGQRSDNSPLHF.

The chain carries TRBV20-1 and TRBJ2-7, with TRBD1 matching over 9 bases. Germline V gene sequence: CDR1 DFQATT, CDR2 SNEGSKA (reference sequence). Losses at the gene ends were 6 bases for V and 0 bases for J; bases not matched to a gene: 6. CDR3 length equals 14 residues. Here the CDR3 DNA reads TGCAGTGCAAAACAGGGGGCGAACTCCTACGAGCAGTACTTC. Translation: CSAKQGANSYEQYF.

A few counts support this clonotype. The chain is built from TRBV20-1 and TRBJ2-7; D unresolved. In germline, CDR1 is DFQATT, CDR2 SNEGSKA (reference sequence). The CDR3 runs 13 residues. V lost 3 bases, J lost 1 base, and 10 bases lay in between. The CDR3 sequence is CSARSLASYEQYF. The DNA for the CDR3 is TGCAGTGCTAGGTCACTTGCATCCTACGAGCAGTACTTC.

This clonotype was observed at least ten times. The chain links TRBV2 to TRBJ1-3; possible D gene TRBD1, 5 bases. Trimming pared 3 bases from V and 7 bases from J, leaving 10 bases between. CDR3 length: 13 residues. Germline V lookup: CDR1 SNHLY, CDR2 FYNNEI. CDR3 sequence: CASSDGGTNTIYF. The CDR3 DNA reads as TGTGCCAGCAGTGATGGGGGAACCAACACCATATATTTT.

As for this clonotype: An end of the junction does not agree with germline; a read error may underlie this. The chain combines TRBV11-2 with TRBJ2-5; D is tentatively TRBD1 or TRBD2 (5 bases each). This CDR3 contains 15 residues. Germline V gene data show CDR1 as SGHAT and CDR2 as FQNNGV. The chain's CDR3 is CASSAGTAIQEAQYF. In nucleotides, the CDR3 is TGTGCCAGCAGCGCCGGGACGGCGATCCAAGAGGCCCAGTACTTC.

The table lists this clonotype with many counts. The rearrangement joins TRBV7-2 to TRBJ2-7; maybe TRBD2 (5 bases). The CDR3 length is 11 residues. Germline lookup yields CDR1 SGHTA and CDR2 FQGNSA. The V end lost 6 bases, the J end lost 9 bases, and 12 bases lay between the germline ends. The CDR3 region is CASSLYAGQYF. The DNA of the CDR3 is TGTGCCAGCAGTCTTTACGCGGGGCAGTACTTC.

The rearrangement links TRBV7-9 to TRBJ2-6, with 10 bases that match TRBD2. Per the germline V gene, CDR1 is SEHNR and CDR2 is FQNEAQ (reference sequence). The V gene end was trimmed by 1 base and the J gene end by 2 bases; junction bases not matched to a gene: 5. The CDR3 runs to 18 residues. CDR3 sequence (DNA): TGTGCCAGCAGCTTAGGAAGCGGGGGGGCCACTGGGGCCAACGTCCTGACTTTC. This codes for CASSLGSGGATGANVLTF. The whole variable domain, remainder taken from reference TRBV7-9 and TRBJ2-6, is DTGVSQNPRHKITKRGQNVTFRCDPISEHNRLYWYRQTLGQGPEFLTYFQNEAQLEKSRLLSDRFSAERPKGSFSTLEIQRTEQGDSAMYLCASSLGSGGATGANVLTFGAGSRLTVL.

The chain joins TRBV4-1 to TRBJ2-7; 8 nucleotides align to TRBD1. The V and J ends lost 0 bases and 3 bases, in that order; junction bases with no gene match: 7. CDR3 length equals 16 residues. The germline V gene has CDR1 MGHRA and CDR2 YSYEKL. CDR3 nucleotide sequence: TGCGCCAGCAGCCAAGATCTAGGACAGGGATTCTACGAGCAGTACTTC. Translating it yields CASSQDLGQGFYEQYF.

The chain has TRBV7-9 and TRBJ1-4, with 10 bases matching TRBD1. The ends lost 2 bases at V and 8 bases at J; junction bases unmatched: 8. Germline CDR1 is SEHNR and CDR2 is FQNEAQ (reference sequence). The CDR3 spans 16 residues. This CDR3 reads CASSLIAGTGAEKLFF. CDR3 coding DNA: TGTGCCAGCAGCTTAATAGCCGGGACAGGGGCAGAAAAACTGTTTTTT.

The genes are TRBV29-1 and TRBJ2-7; D is perhaps TRBD2 (6 bases). In germline, CDR1 is SQVTM, CDR2 ANQGSEA. The CDR3 contains 13 residues. Trimming removed 8 bases at V and 4 bases at J, with 18 bases between. CDR3 residues: CSLARRDPYEQYF. CDR3 nucleotide sequence: TGCAGCTTAGCTCGGAGGGATCCGTACGAGCAGTACTTC.

The V and J genes are TRBV7-3 and TRBJ1-6; maybe TRBD1 (6 bases). The CDR3 is made up of 16 amino acids. CDR1 and CDR2 from the germline V gene are SGHTA and FQGTGA. V gave up 2 bases and J gave up 8 bases, with 16 bases separating them. The CDR3 spells CASSLGDTGTYSPLHF. The CDR3 coding sequence is TGTGCCAGCAGCTTAGGAGATACAGGGACCTATTCACCCCTCCACTTT.

The chain couples TRBV29-1 to TRBJ2-5; D may match TRBD1 or TRBD2 (5 bases each). V lost 7 bases and J 2 bases, leaving 14 bases between the germline ends. Germline values: CDR1 SQVTM, CDR2 ANQGSEA. This CDR3 has 13 residues. The CDR3 is CSARGGQQETQYF. In DNA, the CDR3 is TGCAGCGCTCGGGGCGGGCAGCAAGAGACCCAGTACTTC.

A few counts support this clonotype. The chain joins TRBV4-1 to TRBJ2-5, with TRBD1 matching 7 bases. The CDR3 has 13 residues. Trimming removed 0 bases from V and 14 bases from J; junction bases left unmatched: 9. The germline CDR1 and CDR2 sequences are MGHRA and YSYEKL. CDR3 coding DNA: TGCGCCAGCAGCCAAGATATGGCGACAGGGCTTTACTTC. This encodes CASSQDMATGLYF.